This T cell receptor beta chain came from a study of human versus mouse CDR3 diversity and MHC coevolution. Germline V gene sequence: CDR1 SGDLS, CDR2 YYNGEE. V gave up 4 bases and J gave up 2 bases, with 9 bases separating them. This CDR3 contains 14 residues. Profiling relied on immunoSEQ multiplex PCR, and the TCRdb table lists in-frame clones only, not all of them. The sample records 86,000 or so clones, 80% to 95% being singletons. This TCR derives from a person aged 25 to 69 in good health. This chain connects TRBV9 to TRBJ2-2; D is possibly TRBD1 (5 bases). The specimen was naive CD4+ T cells from blood. The subset was: CD45RO-negative CD62L-positive naive CD4 T cells. CDR3 DNA: TGTGCCAGCAGCTCACGGACAAACACCGGGGAGCTGTTTTTT. Residues: CASSSRTNTGELFF. Based on the CDR3 plus reference TRBV9 and TRBJ2-2, the full variable domain is DSGVTQTPKHLITATGQRVTLRCSPRSGDLSVYWYQQSLDQGLQFLIQYYNGEERAKGNILERFSAQQFPDLHSELNLSSLELGDSALYFCASSSRTNTGELFFGEGSRLTVL.